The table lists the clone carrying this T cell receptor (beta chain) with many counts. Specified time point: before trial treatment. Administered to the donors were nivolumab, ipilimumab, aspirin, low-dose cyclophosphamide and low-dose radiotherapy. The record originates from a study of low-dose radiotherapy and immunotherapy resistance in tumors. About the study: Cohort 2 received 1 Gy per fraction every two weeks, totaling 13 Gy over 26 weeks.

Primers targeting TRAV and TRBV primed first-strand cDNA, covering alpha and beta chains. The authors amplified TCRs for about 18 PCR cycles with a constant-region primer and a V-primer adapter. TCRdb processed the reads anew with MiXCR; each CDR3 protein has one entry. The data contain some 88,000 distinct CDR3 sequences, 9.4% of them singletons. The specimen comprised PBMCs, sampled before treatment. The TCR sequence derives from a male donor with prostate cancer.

CDR3 amino acids: CSVEVARQGTDTQYF. The CDR3 DNA follows: TGCAGCGTTGAGGTCGCCCGACAAGGCACAGATACGCAGTATTTT. This chain connects TRBV29-1 to TRBJ2-3; D call uncertain. CDR1 SQVTM and CDR2 ANQGSEA come from the germline V gene. The CDR3 spans 15 residues. The germline V and J ends were trimmed by 3 bases and 1 base, with 14 bases remaining between them.